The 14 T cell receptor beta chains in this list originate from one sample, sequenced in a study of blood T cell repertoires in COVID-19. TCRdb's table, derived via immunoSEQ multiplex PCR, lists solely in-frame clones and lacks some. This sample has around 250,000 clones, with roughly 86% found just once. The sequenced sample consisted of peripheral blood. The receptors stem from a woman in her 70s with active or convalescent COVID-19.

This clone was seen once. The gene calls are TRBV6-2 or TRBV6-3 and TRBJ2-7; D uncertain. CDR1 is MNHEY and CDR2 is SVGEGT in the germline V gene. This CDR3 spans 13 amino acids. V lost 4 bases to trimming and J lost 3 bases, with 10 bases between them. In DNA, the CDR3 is TGTGCCAGCAGTTGGCTGGCCCACTACGAGCAGTACTTC. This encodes CASSWLAHYEQYF.

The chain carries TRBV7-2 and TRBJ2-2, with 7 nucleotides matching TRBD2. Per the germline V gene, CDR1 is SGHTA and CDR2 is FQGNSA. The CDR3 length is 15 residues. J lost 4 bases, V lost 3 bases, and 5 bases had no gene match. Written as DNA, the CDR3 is TGTGCCAGCAGCTTGGTGACGGGGGGCACCGGGGAGCTGTTTTTT. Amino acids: CASSLVTGGTGELFF.

The CDR3 is CASSFGTGDTGELFF. For the CDR3, the DNA is TGTGCCAGCAGTTTCGGGACAGGGGACACCGGGGAGCTGTTTTTT. The V and J genes are TRBV7-2 and TRBJ2-2; TRBD1 aligns across 10 bases. Germline V gene data show CDR1 as SGHTA and CDR2 as FQGNSA. This CDR3 is 15 amino acids long. Unmatched junction bases numbered 4, after V lost 6 bases and J lost 3 bases. Full variable domain (outside the CDR3, taken from reference TRBV7-2 and TRBJ2-2): GAGVSQSPSNKVTEKGKDVELRCDPISGHTALYWYRQSLGQGLEFLIYFQGNSAPDKSGLPSDRFSAERTGGSVSTLTIQRTQQEDSAVYLCASSFGTGDTGELFFGEGSRLTVL.

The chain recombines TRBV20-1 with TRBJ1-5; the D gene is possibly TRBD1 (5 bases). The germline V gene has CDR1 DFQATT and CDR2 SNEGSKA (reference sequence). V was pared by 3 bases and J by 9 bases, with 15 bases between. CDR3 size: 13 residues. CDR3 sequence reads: CSASQQVFGPQHF. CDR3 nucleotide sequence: TGCAGTGCTAGTCAACAGGTCTTCGGGCCCCAGCATTTT.

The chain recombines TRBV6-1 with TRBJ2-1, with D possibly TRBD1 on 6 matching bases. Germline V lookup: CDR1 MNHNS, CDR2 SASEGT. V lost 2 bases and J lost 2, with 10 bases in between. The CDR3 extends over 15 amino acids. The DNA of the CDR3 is TGTGCCAGCAGTGAAACAGGGCACCCCTACAATGAGCAGTTCTTC. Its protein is CASSETGHPYNEQFF.

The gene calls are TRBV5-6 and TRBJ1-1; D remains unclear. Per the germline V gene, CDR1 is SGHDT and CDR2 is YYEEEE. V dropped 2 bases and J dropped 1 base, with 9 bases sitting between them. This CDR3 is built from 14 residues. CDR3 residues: CASSFFRGNTEAFF. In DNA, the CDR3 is TGTGCCAGCAGCTTCTTCAGAGGGAACACTGAAGCTTTCTTT.

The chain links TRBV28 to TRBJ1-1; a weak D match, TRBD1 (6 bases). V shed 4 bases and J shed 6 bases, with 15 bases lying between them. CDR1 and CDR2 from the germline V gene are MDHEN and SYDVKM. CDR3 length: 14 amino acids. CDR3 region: CASSSTGIKAEAFF. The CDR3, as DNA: TGTGCCAGCAGTTCTACAGGGATCAAAGCTGAAGCTTTCTTT.

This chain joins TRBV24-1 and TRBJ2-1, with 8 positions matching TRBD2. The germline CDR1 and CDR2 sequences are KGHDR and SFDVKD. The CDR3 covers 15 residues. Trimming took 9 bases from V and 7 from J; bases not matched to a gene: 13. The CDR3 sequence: CATSSGGSIGNEQFF. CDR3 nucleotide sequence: TGTGCCACCTCGAGCGGGGGCTCAATAGGGAATGAGCAGTTCTTC.

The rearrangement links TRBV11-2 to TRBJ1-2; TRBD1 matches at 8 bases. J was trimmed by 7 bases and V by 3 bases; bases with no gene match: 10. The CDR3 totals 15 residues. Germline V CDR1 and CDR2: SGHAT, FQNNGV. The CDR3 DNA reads TGTGCCAGCAGCTTCACGGTGGACAGGGCGGTTGGCTACACCTTC. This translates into CASSFTVDRAVGYTF.

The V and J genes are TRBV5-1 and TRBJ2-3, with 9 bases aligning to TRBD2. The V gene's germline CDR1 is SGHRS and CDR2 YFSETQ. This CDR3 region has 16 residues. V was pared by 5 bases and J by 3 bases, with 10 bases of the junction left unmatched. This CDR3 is CASRDQAGGGTDTQYF. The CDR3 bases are TGCGCCAGCAGGGACCAAGCGGGGGGAGGGACAGATACGCAGTATTTT. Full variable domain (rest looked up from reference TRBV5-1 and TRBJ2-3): KAGVTQTPRYLIKTRGQQVTLSCSPISGHRSVSWYQQTPGQGLQFLFEYFSETQRNKGNFPGRFSGRQFSNSRSEMNVSTLELGDSALYLCASRDQAGGGTDTQYFGPGTRLTVL.

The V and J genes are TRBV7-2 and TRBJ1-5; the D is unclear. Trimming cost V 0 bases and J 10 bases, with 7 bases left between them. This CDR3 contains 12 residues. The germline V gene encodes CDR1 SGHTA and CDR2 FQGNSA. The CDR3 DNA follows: TGTGCCAGCAGCTTAGCGCTAGGTCCCCAGCATTTT. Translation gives CASSLALGPQHF.

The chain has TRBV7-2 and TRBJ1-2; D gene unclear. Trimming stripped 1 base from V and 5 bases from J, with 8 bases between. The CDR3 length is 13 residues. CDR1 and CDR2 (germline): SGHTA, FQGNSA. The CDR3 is CASSLEAGYGYTF. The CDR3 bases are TGTGCCAGCAGCTTAGAGGCGGGGTATGGCTACACCTTC.

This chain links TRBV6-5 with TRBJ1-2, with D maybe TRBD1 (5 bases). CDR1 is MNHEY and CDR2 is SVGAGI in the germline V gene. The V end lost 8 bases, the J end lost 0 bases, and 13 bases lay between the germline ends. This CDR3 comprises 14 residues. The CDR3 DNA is TGTGCCAGCCTAGACAGAAAGACTAACTATGGCTACACCTTC. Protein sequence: CASLDRKTNYGYTF.

The CDR3 sequence: CASNLARGPNQPQHF. Here the CDR3 DNA reads TGTGCCTCAAATCTGGCCAGGGGGCCCAATCAGCCCCAGCATTTT. The chain couples TRBV19 to TRBJ1-5; TRBD1 aligns across 8 bases. Germline V gene lookup returns CDR1 LNHDA and CDR2 SQIVND (reference sequence). CDR3 length: 15 residues. Trimming cost V 11 bases and J 3 bases; bases outside gene matches: 12.